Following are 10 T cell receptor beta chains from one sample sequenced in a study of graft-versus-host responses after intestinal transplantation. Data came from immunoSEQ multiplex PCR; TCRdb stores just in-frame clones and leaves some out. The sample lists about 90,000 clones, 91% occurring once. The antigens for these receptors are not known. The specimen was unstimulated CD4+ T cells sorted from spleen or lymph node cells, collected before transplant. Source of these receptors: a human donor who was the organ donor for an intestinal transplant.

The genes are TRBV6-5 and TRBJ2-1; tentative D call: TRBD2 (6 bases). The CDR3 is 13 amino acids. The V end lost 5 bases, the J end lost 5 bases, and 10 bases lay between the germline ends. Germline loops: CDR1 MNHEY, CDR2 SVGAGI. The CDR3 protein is CASSRDWHNEQFF. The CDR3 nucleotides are TGTGCCAGCAGTAGGGACTGGCACAATGAGCAGTTCTTC.

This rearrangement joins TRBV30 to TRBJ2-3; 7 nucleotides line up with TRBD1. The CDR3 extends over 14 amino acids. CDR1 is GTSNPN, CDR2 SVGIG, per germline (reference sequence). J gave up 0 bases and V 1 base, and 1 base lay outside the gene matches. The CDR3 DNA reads TGTGCCTGGAGTGAGGGACAGAGCACAGATACGCAGTATTTT. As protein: CAWSEGQSTDTQYF. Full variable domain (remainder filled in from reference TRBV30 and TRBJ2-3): SQTIHQWPATLVQPVGSPLSLECTVEGTSNPNLYWYRQAAGRGLQLLFYSVGIGQISSEVPQNLSASRPQDRQFILSSKKLLLSDSGFYLCAWSEGQSTDTQYFGPGTRLTVL.

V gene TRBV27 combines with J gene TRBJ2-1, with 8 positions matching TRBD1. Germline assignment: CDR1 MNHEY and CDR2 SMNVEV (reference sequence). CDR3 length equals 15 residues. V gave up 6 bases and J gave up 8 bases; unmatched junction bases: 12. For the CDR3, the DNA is TGTGCCAGCAGCCCAAGGGACAGGTCTATTCATGAGCAGTTCTTC. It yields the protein CASSPRDRSIHEQFF.

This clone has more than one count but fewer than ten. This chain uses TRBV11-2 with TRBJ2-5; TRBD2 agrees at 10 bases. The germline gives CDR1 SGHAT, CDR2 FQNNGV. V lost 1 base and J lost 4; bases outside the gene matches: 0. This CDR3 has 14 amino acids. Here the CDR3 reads CASSLGLAGETQYF. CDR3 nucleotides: TGTGCCAGCAGCTTAGGACTAGCGGGAGAGACCCAGTACTTC.

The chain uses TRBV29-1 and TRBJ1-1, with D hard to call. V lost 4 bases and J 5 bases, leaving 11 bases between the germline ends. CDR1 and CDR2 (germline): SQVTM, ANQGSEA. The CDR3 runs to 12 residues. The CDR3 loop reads CSVVVRWTEAFF. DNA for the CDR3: TGCAGCGTTGTTGTCAGGTGGACTGAAGCTTTCTTT. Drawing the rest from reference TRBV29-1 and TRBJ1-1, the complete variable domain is SAVISQKPSRDICQRGTSLTIQCQVDSQVTMMFWYRQQPGQSLTLIATANQGSEATYESGFVIDKFPISRPNLTFSTLTVSNMSPEDSSIYLCSVVVRWTEAFFGQGTRLTVV.

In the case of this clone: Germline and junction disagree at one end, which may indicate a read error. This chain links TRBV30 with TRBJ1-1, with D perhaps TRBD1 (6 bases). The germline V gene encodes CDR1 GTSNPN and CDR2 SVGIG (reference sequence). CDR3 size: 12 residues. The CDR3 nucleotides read TGTGCCTGGAGTTTCCCCAGGGGCGCGCGGGTCTTT. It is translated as CAWSFPRGARVF.

CDR3 in DNA: TGCAGCGTCTCCCACGGGCTGGCAGGGGCTAGGGAGACCCAGTACTTC. Encoded protein: CSVSHGLAGARETQYF. The V gene is TRBV29-1, the J gene TRBJ2-5; a weak D match, TRBD1 (6 bases). The CDR3 totals 16 residues. The V gene's germline CDR1 is SQVTM and CDR2 ANQGSEA. V was pared by 6 bases and J by 5 bases, with 25 bases between.

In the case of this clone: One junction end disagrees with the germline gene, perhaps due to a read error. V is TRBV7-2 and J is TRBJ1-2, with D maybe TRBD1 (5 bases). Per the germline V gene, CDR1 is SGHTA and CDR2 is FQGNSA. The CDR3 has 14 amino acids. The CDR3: CASSLASGNSGYTF. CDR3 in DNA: TGTGCCAGCAGCTTAGCCTCAGGGAACTCTGGCTACACCTTC.

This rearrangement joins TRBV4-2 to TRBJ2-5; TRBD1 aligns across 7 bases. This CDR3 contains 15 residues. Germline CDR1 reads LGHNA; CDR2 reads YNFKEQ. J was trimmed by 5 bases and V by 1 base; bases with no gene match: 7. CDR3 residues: CASSQGGGILETQYF. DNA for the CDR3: TGTGCCAGCAGCCAAGGAGGGGGCATATTGGAGACCCAGTACTTC.

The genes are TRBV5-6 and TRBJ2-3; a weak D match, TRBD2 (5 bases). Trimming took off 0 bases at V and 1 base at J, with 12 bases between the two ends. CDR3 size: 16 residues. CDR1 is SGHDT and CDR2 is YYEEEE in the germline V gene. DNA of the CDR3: TGTGCCAGCAGCTTGGTACCCGGACTGGGCACAGATACGCAGTATTTT. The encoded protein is CASSLVPGLGTDTQYF. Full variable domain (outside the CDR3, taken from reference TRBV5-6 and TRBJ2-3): DAGVTQSPTHLIKTRGQQVTLRCSPKSGHDTVSWYQQALGQGPQFIFQYYEEEERQRGNFPDRFSGHQFPNYSSELNVNALLLGDSALYLCASSLVPGLGTDTQYFGPGTRLTVL.